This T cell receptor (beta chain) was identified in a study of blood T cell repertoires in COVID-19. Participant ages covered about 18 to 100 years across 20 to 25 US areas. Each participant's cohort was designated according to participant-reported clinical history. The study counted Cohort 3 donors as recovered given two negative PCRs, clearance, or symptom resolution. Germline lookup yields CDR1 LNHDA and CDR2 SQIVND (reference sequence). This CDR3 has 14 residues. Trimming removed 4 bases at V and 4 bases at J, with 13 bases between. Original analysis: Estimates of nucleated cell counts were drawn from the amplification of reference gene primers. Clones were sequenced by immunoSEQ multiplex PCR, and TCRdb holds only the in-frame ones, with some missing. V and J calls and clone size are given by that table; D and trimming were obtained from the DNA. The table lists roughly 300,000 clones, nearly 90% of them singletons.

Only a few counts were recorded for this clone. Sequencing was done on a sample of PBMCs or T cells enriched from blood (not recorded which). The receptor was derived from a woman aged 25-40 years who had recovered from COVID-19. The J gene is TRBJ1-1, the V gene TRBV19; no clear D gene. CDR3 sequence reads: CASSSGRRVTEAFF. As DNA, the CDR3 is TGTGCCAGTAGTAGTGGCAGGCGCGTCACTGAAGCTTTCTTT. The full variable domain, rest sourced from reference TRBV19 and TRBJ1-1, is DGGITQSPKYLFRKEGQNVTLSCEQNLNHDAMYWYRQDPGQGLRLIYYSQIVNDFQKGDIAEGYSVSREKKESFPLTVTSAQKNPTAFYLCASSSGRRVTEAFFGQGTRLTVV.